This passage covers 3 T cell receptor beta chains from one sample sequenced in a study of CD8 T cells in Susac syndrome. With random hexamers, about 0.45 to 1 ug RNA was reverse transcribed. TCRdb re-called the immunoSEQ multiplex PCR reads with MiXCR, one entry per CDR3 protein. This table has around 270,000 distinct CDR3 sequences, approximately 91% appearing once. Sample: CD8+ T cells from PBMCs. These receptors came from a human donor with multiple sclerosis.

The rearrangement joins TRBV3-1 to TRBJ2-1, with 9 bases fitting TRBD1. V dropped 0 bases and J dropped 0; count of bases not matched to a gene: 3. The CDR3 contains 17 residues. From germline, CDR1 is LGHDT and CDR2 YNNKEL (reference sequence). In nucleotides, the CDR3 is TGTGCCAGCAGCCAAGATTTGGGACAGGGCTCCTACAATGAGCAGTTCTTC. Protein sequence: CASSQDLGQGSYNEQFF.

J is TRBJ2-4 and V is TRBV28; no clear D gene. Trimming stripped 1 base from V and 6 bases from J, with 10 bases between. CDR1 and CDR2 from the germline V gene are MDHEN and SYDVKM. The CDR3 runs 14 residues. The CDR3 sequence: CASSLSAGRNIQYF. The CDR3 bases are TGTGCCAGCAGTTTATCTGCCGGACGAAACATTCAGTACTTC.

The CDR3 DNA is TGTGCCAGCAGTAACCCCGGGACAGGGGTTGTAATTGAGACCCAGTACTTC. Translating gives CASSNPGTGVVIETQYF. The chain has TRBV6-5 and TRBJ2-5, with 10 bases lining up with TRBD1. Germline V lookup: CDR1 MNHEY, CDR2 SVGAGI. Germline trimming cut 5 bases from V and 5 bases from J; bases unmatched to any gene: 14. CDR3 length equals 17 residues.